The clone carrying this T cell receptor (beta chain) appeared a single time. Antigen: not known. The data stem from a study of PD-L1 blockade in urothelial cancer. Study-wide background: Among blood samples, the median T cell count was some 140,000.

Findings and limits, study-wide: Clonality of blood TCR below the median before treatment predicted better survival.

The time point: pretreatment peripheral blood. Patients in the study were battling locally advanced or metastatic urothelial carcinoma. Produced via immunoSEQ multiplex PCR; TCRdb's table is partial and in-frame only. The sample consists of about 63,000 clones, roughly 79% of them appearing once. The CDR3 covers 14 residues. Germline V gene data show CDR1 as LNHDA and CDR2 as SQIVND (reference sequence). V dropped 9 bases and J dropped 0 bases, with 9 bases sitting between them. The V gene is TRBV19, the J gene TRBJ1-6; no firm D call. The receptor was derived from a man aged 65 to 85 with urothelial cancer. The sample here was PBMCs, taken around atezolizumab (anti-PD-L1) treatment. In DNA form, the CDR3 reads TGTGCCAGCACCCGGGGCTCCTATAATTCACCCCTCCACTTT. Translating gives CASTRGSYNSPLHF.